This T cell receptor (beta chain) was identified during a study of blood T cell repertoires in COVID-19. For the study at large: Acute and convalescent COVID-19 samples came from the United States, Italy and Spain. From T cells, B-cell-depleted T cells, or PBMCs came the material, which was cDNA or gDNA.

Seattle patient enrollment occurred during active infection, with longitudinal follow-up thereafter. In the source study's methods: Amplification of reference gene primers was used by the study to estimate nucleated cell counts. TCRdb keeps only in-frame clones here, not all; method: immunoSEQ multiplex PCR. From that table come the V and J calls and clone size; the DNA was used to work out D and trimming. The sample records 400,000 or so clones, roughly 90% being singletons. Trimming pared 4 bases from V and 1 base from J, leaving 17 bases between. Germline V gives CDR1 LNHDA, CDR2 SQIVND (reference sequence). The CDR3 extends over 17 amino acids.

J is TRBJ1-5 and V is TRBV19; D unresolved. The clonotype was recovered from a man aged 18-30 years with COVID-19, enrolled during active disease. The specimen was peripheral blood. CDR3 in amino acids: CASSTNTRGRSNQPQHF. CDR3 sequence (DNA): TGTGCCAGTAGTACGAACACTAGAGGACGGAGCAATCAGCCCCAGCATTTT. The full variable domain, with the rest looked up from reference TRBV19 and TRBJ1-5, is DGGITQSPKYLFRKEGQNVTLSCEQNLNHDAMYWYRQDPGQGLRLIYYSQIVNDFQKGDIAEGYSVSREKKESFPLTVTSAQKNPTAFYLCASSTNTRGRSNQPQHFGDGTRLSIL.